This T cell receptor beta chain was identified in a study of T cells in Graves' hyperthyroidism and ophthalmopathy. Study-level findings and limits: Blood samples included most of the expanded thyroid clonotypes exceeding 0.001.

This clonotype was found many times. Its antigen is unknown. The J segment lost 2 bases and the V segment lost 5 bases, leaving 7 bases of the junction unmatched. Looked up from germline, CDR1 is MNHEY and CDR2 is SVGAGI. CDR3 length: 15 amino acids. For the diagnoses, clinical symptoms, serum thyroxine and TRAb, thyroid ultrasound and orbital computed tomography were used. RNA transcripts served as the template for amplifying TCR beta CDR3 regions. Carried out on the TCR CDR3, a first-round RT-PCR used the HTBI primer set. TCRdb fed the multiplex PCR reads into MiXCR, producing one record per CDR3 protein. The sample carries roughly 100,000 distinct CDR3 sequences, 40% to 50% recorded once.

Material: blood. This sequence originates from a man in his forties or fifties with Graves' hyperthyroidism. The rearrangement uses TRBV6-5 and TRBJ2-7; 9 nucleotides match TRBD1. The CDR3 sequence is CASSTRQGGPYEQYF. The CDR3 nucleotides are TGTGCCAGCAGTACTCGACAGGGGGGCCCCTACGAGCAGTACTTC.